This T cell receptor beta chain was obtained from a study of neurological immune-mediated disorders (dated by TCRdb to the late 2010s). With respect to the entire study: Among the roughly 35 multiple sclerosis patients, approximately 30 had relapsing-remitting MS and 3 had secondary progressive MS. Peripheral blood TCR-beta repertoires from HTLV-I-associated myelopathy (HAM/TSP) patients, multiple sclerosis patients and healthy controls were compared by UMI-based sequencing. The cohort was made up of about 65 subjects, consisting of some 15 HAM/TSP patients, around 35 multiple sclerosis patients and about 20 healthy controls. Longitudinal samples, technical triplicates and paired sorted CD4+ and CD8+ T-cell subsets, alongside PBMC samples, were included among the approximately 110 TCR-beta libraries. Findings and caveats that apply to the study as a whole: TCR clonal expansion was highest in HAM/TSP patients and lowest in MS patients, with MS patients falling below even healthy controls. The MS cluster showed no association with clinical or MRI features, and the authors stated that larger cohorts are needed. No identical CDR3 amino acid sequences were found to be shared among expanded clones across subjects, suggesting that TCR-beta repertoires were private in all groups. In a phylogenetic analysis, the repertoires of 18 out of 34 MS patients fell into a single cluster of related CDR3 sequences, pointing to a possible signature at the repertoire level.

cDNA synthesis used template-switch 5'RACE with a primer carrying a 10-nucleotide random unique molecular identifier tagging each TCR transcript. Each sequencing run produced over 190 million TCR-beta sequences covering 15-18 subjects. The RNeasy kit was used to extract total RNA. TCR-beta VDJ regions were amplified with primers for the TCR constant region and the 5'RACE anchor, using the KAPA Real-time Library Amplification kit. A first PCR added sample indexes and Illumina adaptors, after which a second PCR increased the library yield. The roughly 650 bp TCR product was size-selected on a 2% E-gel SizeSelection system after Ampure bead purification. Before pooling, libraries had their quality checked on a Bioanalyzer, their concentration measured with Qubit, and their quantity determined with the Kapa Library Quantification kit. Paired-end 2 x 150 bp sequencing of the libraries was performed on an Illumina HiSeq 2500. To increase sequence diversity, roughly 24-32% phiX was spiked into each library pool. The study's own analysis went as follows. The quality-filtered reads were processed with the UMI-based MiGEC pipeline, whose error correction step removed more than 85% of the raw TCR sequences. VDJ genes were aligned to IMGT germline references, and clonotypes were defined by unique CDR3 amino acid sequence plus V-J genes. Clonal expansion, Shannon diversity, and CDR3 relatedness (CalcPairwiseDistances, ClusterSamples) were evaluated with VDJtools, and phylogenetic trees were built with CLCbio workbench. A clone was classed as expanded if it had 8 or more unique UMIs, a cutoff based on coefficient-of-variation modelling across technical triplicates. The public reads were reprocessed in TCRdb via fastp at Q25 and MiXCR, keeping in-frame beta chains. Identical CDR3 protein sequences are pooled into one entry, listed with their most common genes and DNA. Here the V and J calls rest on TCRdb's processing, not on the authors' analysis. For this sample there are 70,000 to 90,000 distinct CDR3 sequences; 5% to 6% appear just once. The ten most abundant clones make up approximately 2.2% of the sample.

V loses 6 bases of germline sequence and J loses 7 bases, and the interval between the two ends is 17 bases. Reading from cysteine to phenylalanine, the CDR3 counts 13 amino acids. CDR3 DNA is the only sequence kept; it has 39 bases, read in frame from the first base. The germline V gene (reference sequence) provides CDR1 DFQATT and CDR2 SNEGSKA. For the unsorted PBMC libraries, 2 million PBMCs were stored in RNAlater at -80 degrees C until RNA extraction and were used to generate the libraries. The multiple sclerosis patients were enrolled in a US clinical protocol that evaluated disease progression with magnetic resonance imaging. PBMCs were separated from peripheral blood using Ficoll-Hypaque density gradient centrifugation and then cryopreserved in liquid nitrogen. In the case of this clonotype: There is no known antigen for this receptor. No much larger clonotype is one base removed from it; base qualities were not supplied.

The receptor comes from a woman aged 30 to 39 with multiple sclerosis. Sequencing input: PBMCs. The chain is assembled from TRBV20-1 and TRBJ2-3; the D call is tentative, TRBD1 or TRBD2, as each matches 5 bases. The nucleotide sequence is TGCAGTGCAACGTCCGGGGCTTTGAATACGCAGTATTTT. The resulting protein is CSATSGALNTQYF.